This T cell receptor (beta chain) came from a study of CD8+CD57+ T cells in acquired aplastic anemia. Across the whole study: Sorted CD4+ plus CD8+ cells gave DNA averaging roughly 2.9 ug.

Genomic DNA templated the TCR beta VDJ and CDR3 profiling. TCRdb analysed the reads with MiXCR anew, one entry per CDR3 protein. The data contain around 130,000 distinct CDR3 sequences, 45% to 60% of them seen just once; the ten biggest clones take up approximately 28%. The CDR3 is made up of 11 amino acids. The germline gives CDR1 SQVTM, CDR2 ANQGSEA. V gave up 7 bases and J gave up 8 bases, with 11 bases separating them. Patients chosen for sequencing had shown CD8+CD57+ cell expansion by flow cytometry. Each patient had severe acquired aplastic anemia. Worth noting for this clonotype: The target antigen is unknown.

The study's findings and limits: Any difference that existed in CD8+ Simpson's diversity between patients and controls was not significant. Shared by patients and controls, some 29 CD8+ CDR3s were abundant in patients.

The sequenced sample consisted of sorted CD4+, CD8+, or CD8+CD57+ T cells (not recorded which) from PBMCs. This chain links TRBV29-1 with TRBJ1-4; D gene unclear. The source of this sequence is a human donor with aplastic anemia. CDR3: CSALSGEKLFF. The CDR3 DNA reads TGCAGCGCCCTATCGGGCGAAAAACTGTTTTTT.